These 25 T cell receptor beta chains share one sample of origin, sequenced in a study of blood T cell dynamics during melanoma immunotherapy. Sequencing was performed with immunoSEQ multiplex PCR; in TCRdb, only in-frame clones are kept and a portion is missing. Altogether about 11,000 clones are present, roughly 90% being singletons, with the ten largest covering 5% to 6.5%. Stated time point: week 3, after first cycle of checkpoint inhibitor. Sample: blood, taken from a patient treated with checkpoint blockade. The receptors here all came from a human donor with melanoma.

V and J are TRBV5-5 and TRBJ1-1, with TRBD1 as a possible D gene (5 bases). Germline V gene sequence: CDR1 SGHKS, CDR2 YYEKEE (reference sequence). The V end lost 4 bases, the J end lost 3 bases, and 19 bases lay between the germline ends. The CDR3 covers 16 residues. The CDR3 DNA sequence: TGTGCCAGCAGCCAAACGGAGGGGCGCCCGGACACTGAAGCTTTCTTT. It translates to CASSQTEGRPDTEAFF.

The chain combines TRBV5-1 with TRBJ2-7; no definite D call. The V end was cut by 5 bases, the J end by 5 bases, with 11 bases between. This CDR3 has 12 amino acids. Germline V lookup: CDR1 SGHRS, CDR2 YFSETQ. In DNA, the CDR3 is TGCGCCAGCAGACCGGACGGCGACGAGCAGTACTTC. Protein sequence: CASRPDGDEQYF.

The genes are TRBV5-1 and TRBJ2-1, with TRBD2 matching 7 bases. Germline V CDR1 and CDR2: SGHRS, YFSETQ. Unmatched junction bases numbered 9, after V lost 4 bases and J lost 8 bases. This CDR3 is built from 14 residues. CDR3 residues: CASSRDEGRDEQFF. The CDR3 bases are TGCGCCAGCAGCAGGGACGAAGGGAGGGATGAGCAGTTCTTC.

The gene calls are TRBV19 and TRBJ1-4; D gene uncertain. The CDR3 covers 16 residues. Germline values: CDR1 LNHDA, CDR2 SQIVND (reference sequence). Trimming took off 4 bases at V and 3 bases at J, with 15 bases between the two ends. CDR3 loop: CASSKGRRQANEKLFF. CDR3 coding DNA: TGTGCCAGTAGTAAAGGACGGCGCCAGGCTAATGAAAAACTGTTTTTT.

The rearrangement uses TRBV5-1 and TRBJ1-2; 10 nucleotides match TRBD1. Germline V gene lookup returns CDR1 SGHRS and CDR2 YFSETQ. J was trimmed by 7 bases and V by 0 bases; bases with no gene match: 12. The CDR3 spans 17 residues. The CDR3 sequence is CASSLDPLGQGGSGYTF. The CDR3 DNA is TGCGCCAGCAGCTTGGATCCCCTCGGACAGGGGGGCAGTGGCTACACCTTC.

This clone was counted once. This chain uses TRBV6-1 with TRBJ1-5, with D tentatively TRBD1 (6 bases). The CDR3 covers 15 residues. Germline CDR1 is MNHNS and CDR2 is SASEGT. V gave up 5 bases and J gave up 6 bases, with 17 bases separating them. Written as DNA, the CDR3 is TGTGCCAGCAGTATAAGGGGGGTTCCGAGTCAGCCCCAGCATTTT. As protein: CASSIRGVPSQPQHF.

The chain carries TRBV4-2 and TRBJ1-2; D might be TRBD1 (5 bases). Germline lookup yields CDR1 LGHNA and CDR2 YNFKEQ. Trimming stripped 0 bases from V and 5 bases from J, with 13 bases between. The CDR3 length is 15 residues. The CDR3 nucleotides read TGTGCCAGCAGCCAAGATGGGTCAGGGAGGTATGGCTACACCTTC. Its translation is CASSQDGSGRYGYTF.

This sequence joins TRBV18 and TRBJ2-3, with 8 nucleotides matching TRBD2. Per the germline V gene, CDR1 is KGHSH and CDR2 is LQKENI. V lost 3 bases, J lost 0 bases, and 5 bases stayed unmatched. The CDR3 extends over 16 amino acids. CDR3 amino acids: CASSPAGTSSTDTQYF. The CDR3 nucleotides are TGTGCCAGCTCACCTGCCGGGACTAGTAGCACAGATACGCAGTATTTT. The whole variable domain, filled in from reference TRBV18 and TRBJ2-3, reads NAGVMQNPRHLVRRRGQEARLRCSPMKGHSHVYWYRQLPEEGLKFMVYLQKENIIDESGMPKERFSAEFPKEGPSILRIQQVVRGDSAAYFCASSPAGTSSTDTQYFGPGTRLTVL.

The rearrangement links TRBV28 to TRBJ2-7; D is perhaps TRBD1 or TRBD2 (5 bases each). CDR1 and CDR2 (germline): MDHEN, SYDVKM. The CDR3 spans 15 residues. Trimming stripped 6 bases from V and 2 bases from J, with 17 bases between. CDR3 residues: CASRTGAPSPYEQYF. As DNA, the CDR3 is TGTGCCAGCAGGACCGGGGCCCCTAGCCCCTACGAGCAGTACTTC.

This clone was counted a single time. J is TRBJ2-5 and V is TRBV2; 12 nucleotides line up with TRBD2. The J call may be faulty, since TRBJ2-7 better matches the DNA end. CDR3 length: 17 residues. Germline CDR1 and CDR2: SNHLY and FYNNEI. CDR3 sequence (DNA): TGTGCCAGCAGTGAAGGTTGGCTAGCGGGGGGGCCTTACGAGCAGTACTTC. Translation: CASSEGWLAGGPYEQYF.

This rearrangement joins TRBV5-1 to TRBJ2-3, with TRBD2 matching 7 bases. The V segment lost 0 bases and the J segment 4 bases; nucleotides outside the gene matches: 5. Germline V CDR1 and CDR2: SGHRS, YFSETQ. This CDR3 has 15 residues. The CDR3 reads CASSLVGGRADTQYF. CDR3 DNA sequence: TGCGCCAGCAGCTTGGTTGGAGGGAGGGCAGATACGCAGTATTTT.

The table lists this clone with a count of one. This sequence joins TRBV14 and TRBJ1-2; D call uncertain. This CDR3 is 12 amino acids long. The germline V gene encodes CDR1 SGHDN and CDR2 FVKESK. V lost 2 bases, J lost 2 bases, and 3 bases lay in between. Written as DNA, the CDR3 is TGTGCCAGCAGCCAACAAAACTATGGCTACACCTTC. Amino acid sequence: CASSQQNYGYTF.

The chain uses TRBV6-6 and TRBJ2-7; D possibly corresponds to TRBD2 (6 bases). Per germline, CDR1 MNHNY and CDR2 SVGAGI (reference sequence). CDR3 length: 12 residues. V lost 5 bases and J lost 5, with 10 bases in between. The CDR3 reads CASSTWGDEQYF. CDR3 DNA: TGTGCCAGCAGTACCTGGGGGGACGAGCAGTACTTC.

V usage is TRBV7-2 and J usage is TRBJ2-5; D is ambiguous. The J call is in doubt because the DNA end fits TRBJ2-7 better. This CDR3 region has 14 residues. Per germline, CDR1 SGHTA and CDR2 FQGNSA. The CDR3 nucleotides read TGTGCCAGCAGCTTAGATGGCAGCTCCTACGAGCAGTACTTC. This translates into CASSLDGSSYEQYF.

This clone is medium-sized (0.01 to 0.1%) within its sample. This chain connects TRBV6-4 to TRBJ1-5, with 8 positions matching TRBD1. Germline V gene lookup returns CDR1 MRHNA and CDR2 SNTAGT. Trimming took 5 bases from V and 5 from J; bases not matched to a gene: 8. CDR3 length: 15 residues. The CDR3 DNA follows: TGTGCCAGCAGTTCAGACCCGGACAGGGATCAGCCCCAGCATTTT. Protein: CASSSDPDRDQPQHF.

V is TRBV6-1 and J is TRBJ2-5, with TRBD2 matching over 7 bases. The J segment lost 5 bases and the V segment lost 5 bases, leaving 11 bases of the junction unmatched. The CDR3 is 15 residues long. Germline CDR1 is MNHNS and CDR2 is SASEGT. Here the CDR3 reads CASSSFTRGGETQYF. The DNA for the CDR3 is TGTGCCAGCAGTTCCTTTACGAGGGGAGGGGAGACCCAGTACTTC.

The V call is TRBV5-6, the J call TRBJ2-2; D gene unclear. Per the germline V gene, CDR1 is SGHDT and CDR2 is YYEEEE. The CDR3 spans 16 residues. Trimming removed 3 bases at V and 4 bases at J, with 16 bases between. Written as DNA, the CDR3 is TGTGCCAGCAGCTCTGGGTATAGGGTTCTCACCGGGGAGCTGTTTTTT. Its protein is CASSSGYRVLTGELFF. Drawing the rest from reference TRBV5-6 and TRBJ2-2, the complete variable domain is DAGVTQSPTHLIKTRGQQVTLRCSPKSGHDTVSWYQQALGQGPQFIFQYYEEEERQRGNFPDRFSGHQFPNYSSELNVNALLLGDSALYLCASSSGYRVLTGELFFGEGSRLTVL.

The genes are TRBV2 and TRBJ1-4; no clear D. Germline loops: CDR1 SNHLY, CDR2 FYNNEI. The CDR3 contains 16 residues. With 4 bases removed from V and 7 bases from J, the gap between germline ends came to 19 bases. CDR3 protein: CASSVFSAGSGEKLFF. The CDR3 DNA reads TGTGCCAGCAGTGTGTTTTCGGCCGGGTCGGGTGAAAAACTGTTTTTT.

This clone appeared a few times. The rearrangement links TRBV5-4 to TRBJ2-3; the match to TRBD2 covers 11 bases. There are 15 residues in the CDR3. Germline V gene lookup returns CDR1 SGHNT and CDR2 YYREEE (reference sequence). The ends lost 4 bases at V and 3 bases at J; junction bases unmatched: 4. The CDR3 spells CASSPSGGRTDTQYF. The CDR3 nucleotides read TGTGCCAGCAGCCCTAGCGGGGGGCGAACAGATACGCAGTATTTT.

The rearrangement joins TRBV18 to TRBJ1-2; 7 bases fit TRBD1. The trim removed 2 bases at V and 7 bases at J, leaving 7 bases unmatched. CDR3 length equals 14 residues. CDR1 is KGHSH, CDR2 LQKENI, per germline. CDR3 sequence (DNA): TGTGCCAGCTCACCAGGCCGGGACAGTGGTGGCTACACCTTC. Translated, it gives CASSPGRDSGGYTF.

V gene TRBV30 combines with J gene TRBJ2-6; D is uncertain. Trimming removed 3 bases at V and 2 bases at J, with 8 bases between. The CDR3 length is 14 residues. Germline CDR1 GTSNPN, CDR2 SVGIG (reference sequence). In DNA, the CDR3 is TGTGCCTGGAGCGCTTTGACTGGGGCCAACGTCCTGACTTTC. This gives the protein CAWSALTGANVLTF.

The rearrangement links TRBV11-2 to TRBJ2-1; 16 bases match TRBD2. The CDR3 totals 17 residues. Germline CDR1 is SGHAT and CDR2 is FQNNGV. V gave up 5 bases and J gave up 7 bases; unmatched junction bases: 8. Here the CDR3 reads CASSVALGLAGGNEQFF. CDR3 in DNA: TGTGCCAGCAGCGTGGCCTTGGGACTAGCGGGAGGGAATGAGCAGTTCTTC. Filled out from reference TRBV11-2 and TRBJ2-1, the complete variable domain reads EAGVAQSPRYKIIEKRQSVAFWCNPISGHATLYWYQQILGQGPKLLIQFQNNGVVDDSQLPKDRFSAERLKGVDSTLKIQPAKLEDSAVYLCASSVALGLAGGNEQFFGPGTRLTVL.

This rearrangement joins TRBV14 to TRBJ2-6; D unresolved. The CDR3 runs 18 residues. Germline V gene data show CDR1 as SGHDN and CDR2 as FVKESK. The germline V and J ends were trimmed by 2 bases and 4 bases, with 18 bases remaining between them. CDR3 sequence (DNA): TGTGCCAGCAGCCAATATGTCAGTCTAAGAGACGGGGCCAACGTCCTGACTTTC. Translation: CASSQYVSLRDGANVLTF.

This clone occurred once. The V and J genes are TRBV2 and TRBJ2-2; 15 bases are shared with TRBD2. The J segment lost 4 bases and the V segment lost 6 bases, leaving 3 bases of the junction unmatched. The CDR3 covers 16 residues. CDR1 is SNHLY and CDR2 is FYNNEI in the germline V gene. This CDR3 reads CASSWTSGGATGELFF. In DNA, the CDR3 is TGTGCCAGCAGCTGGACTAGCGGGGGGGCCACCGGGGAGCTGTTTTTT.

This clone was recorded only once. As DNA, the CDR3 is TGTGCCAGCAGTGCACAGGAGCCTCCTTATGAAAAACTGTTTTTT. It codes for CASSAQEPPYEKLFF. The chain combines TRBV2 with TRBJ1-4; tentative D call: TRBD1 (5 bases). Germline-derived CDR1 and CDR2 are SNHLY and FYNNEI. V shed 4 bases and J shed 6 bases, with 15 bases lying between them. CDR3 length equals 15 residues.